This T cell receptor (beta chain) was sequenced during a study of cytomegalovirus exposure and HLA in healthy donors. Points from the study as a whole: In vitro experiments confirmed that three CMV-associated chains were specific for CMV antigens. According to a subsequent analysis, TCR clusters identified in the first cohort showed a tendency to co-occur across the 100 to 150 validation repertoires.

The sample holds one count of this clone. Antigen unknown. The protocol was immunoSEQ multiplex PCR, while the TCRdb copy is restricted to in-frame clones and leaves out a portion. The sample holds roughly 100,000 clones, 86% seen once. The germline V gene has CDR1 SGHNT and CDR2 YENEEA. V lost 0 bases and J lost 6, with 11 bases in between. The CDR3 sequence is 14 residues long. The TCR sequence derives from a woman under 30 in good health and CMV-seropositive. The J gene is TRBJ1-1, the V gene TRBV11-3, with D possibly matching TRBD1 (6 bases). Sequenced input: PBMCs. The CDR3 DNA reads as TGTGCCAGCAGCTTAGATCAGGGGAGCGCTGAAGCTTTCTTT. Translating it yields CASSLDQGSAEAFF.